Following are 21 T cell receptor beta chains from one sample sequenced in a study of T cell responses to AZD1222 COVID-19 vaccine (dated by TCRdb to about 2021). The library was produced with the immunoSEQ multiplex PCR assay. TCRdb re-hosts the immuneACCESS table, in-frame sequences only. Its copies lack some clones; in the studies checked, an unresolved V gene accounts for under half of them, and the cause for the rest is not known. This sample lists about 90,000 clones; around 90% were detected once. The ten top clones hold less than 6% of the sample. The time point tag for this specimen amounts to: baseline before first vaccination. The material was peripheral blood, obtained on day 0 of AZD1222 vaccination. The receptors were gathered from an adult in good health.

The V and J genes are TRBV5-1 and TRBJ1-2, with 9 bases that match TRBD1. The CDR3 loop spans 18 amino acids. Germline V CDR1 and CDR2: SGHRS, YFSETQ. V lost 4 bases, J lost 1 base, and 14 bases stayed unmatched. CDR3 in amino acids: CASSPLPGTGNRNYGYTF. In DNA form, the CDR3 reads TGCGCCAGCAGCCCCCTTCCCGGGACAGGGAACCGTAACTATGGCTACACCTTC.

This chain links TRBV10-3 with TRBJ2-1; D unclear. CDR3 length equals 12 residues. V was cut by 5 bases and J by 6 bases, with 8 bases left in between. The germline V gene has CDR1 ENHRY and CDR2 SYGVKD. The CDR3 protein is CAISPLINEQFF. The CDR3 DNA reads as TGTGCCATCAGTCCTCTCATCAATGAGCAGTTCTTC.

This clone was detected once. The genes are TRBV11-2 and TRBJ1-2, with 7 bases aligning to TRBD1. CDR3 size: 14 residues. The V gene end was trimmed by 5 bases and the J gene end by 3 bases; junction bases not matched to a gene: 6. CDR1 SGHAT and CDR2 FQNNGV come from the germline V gene. The CDR3 loop is CASSRGQIDYGYTF. The CDR3 DNA reads as TGTGCCAGCAGCCGGGGACAGATCGACTATGGCTACACCTTC. Using reference TRBV11-2 and TRBJ1-2 for the parts outside the CDR3, the full variable domain is EAGVAQSPRYKIIEKRQSVAFWCNPISGHATLYWYQQILGQGPKLLIQFQNNGVVDDSQLPKDRFSAERLKGVDSTLKIQPAKLEDSAVYLCASSRGQIDYGYTFGSGTRLTVV.

The CDR3 sequence: CATSLEGNQPQHF. The CDR3 DNA follows: TGTGCCACCAGCCTGGAGGGCAATCAGCCCCAGCATTTT. V and J are TRBV15 and TRBJ1-5; D ambiguous. Per germline, CDR1 LNHNV and CDR2 YYDKDF (reference sequence). The length of the CDR3 is 13 residues. Trimming removed 5 bases at V and 2 bases at J, with 7 bases between.

The chain combines TRBV5-1 with TRBJ2-5, with D possibly being TRBD1 or TRBD2 (6 bases each). CDR3 size: 16 residues. The V gene's germline CDR1 is SGHRS and CDR2 YFSETQ. V lost 5 bases, J lost 1 base, and 18 bases lay in between. Here the CDR3 reads CASSRGLGGTQETQYF. CDR3 bases: TGCGCCAGCAGTAGGGGCTTAGGGGGGACCCAAGAGACCCAGTACTTC.

This chain uses TRBV19 with TRBJ1-2, with 7 positions matching TRBD1. CDR1 and CDR2 (germline): LNHDA, SQIVND (reference sequence). The length of the CDR3 is 14 residues. V lost 9 bases to trimming and J lost 4 bases; unmatched junction nucleotides: 11. The CDR3 DNA sequence: TGTGCCAGCCTGGACCCTGGACAGGTCTATGGCTACACCTTC. Its protein product is CASLDPGQVYGYTF.

This clone was seen a handful of times. The chain combines TRBV24-1 with TRBJ1-4; TRBD1 matches at 11 bases. Unmatched junction bases numbered 15, after V lost 5 bases and J lost 8 bases. The CDR3 runs to 18 residues. Germline V CDR1 and CDR2: KGHDR, SFDVKD. CDR3 sequence (DNA): TGTGCCACCAGTGCCAGGACAGGGGGCGCCGCCCAGGCAGAAAAACTGTTTTTT. Translating it yields CATSARTGGAAQAEKLFF.

The chain has TRBV5-5 and TRBJ1-3; D is ambiguous. V was trimmed by 0 bases and J by 0 bases, leaving 4 bases between them. Germline lookup yields CDR1 SGHKS and CDR2 YYEKEE (reference sequence). This CDR3 comprises 14 residues. CDR3 protein: CASSLDSSGNTIYF. The CDR3, as DNA: TGTGCCAGCAGCTTGGACAGCTCTGGAAACACCATATATTTT.

The chain joins TRBV9 to TRBJ1-2; tentative D call: TRBD1 (6 bases). CDR3 length: 15 amino acids. Trimming removed 3 bases at V and 8 bases at J, with 20 bases between. The germline V gene has CDR1 SGDLS and CDR2 YYNGEE. The CDR3 spells CASSALKTGGEGYTF. CDR3 in DNA: TGTGCCAGCAGCGCCCTAAAGACAGGTGGCGAAGGCTACACCTTC.

As to this clone: Distinct nucleotide sequences in the sample also encode this CDR3. The rearrangement joins TRBV4-2 to TRBJ2-7; TRBD2 matches 7 bases. The CDR3 extends over 18 amino acids. Germline V gene lookup returns CDR1 LGHNA and CDR2 YNFKEQ. The ends lost 0 bases at V and 0 bases at J; junction bases unmatched: 11. CDR3 DNA sequence: TGTGCCAGCAGCCAAGATCTAAGGCTTTCTAGCGGCTCCTACGAGCAGTACTTC. It is translated as CASSQDLRLSSGSYEQYF.

The chain combines TRBV5-1 with TRBJ2-2; 7 positions match TRBD1. Germline V lookup: CDR1 SGHRS, CDR2 YFSETQ. The CDR3 sequence is 16 residues long. V gave up 8 bases and J gave up 2 bases; unmatched junction bases: 12. CDR3 nucleotides: TGCGCCAGTATCAACAGGGGCCCATCCAACACCGGGGAGCTGTTTTTT. Translated, it gives CASINRGPSNTGELFF.

The V call is TRBV20-1, the J call TRBJ1-5; D is uncertain. The CDR3 runs to 10 residues. The germline V and J ends were trimmed by 7 bases and 5 bases, with 6 bases remaining between them. Germline CDR1 and CDR2: DFQATT and SNEGSKA (reference sequence). CDR3 amino acids: CSVKDQPQHF. CDR3 nucleotide sequence: TGCAGTGTAAAAGATCAGCCCCAGCATTTT.

The DNA for the CDR3 is TGCGCCAGCAGCTTGGGGAGCTGGGAGACTAATTCACCCCTCCACTTT. Translating gives CASSLGSWETNSPLHF. The gene calls are TRBV5-1 and TRBJ1-6; D ambiguous. This CDR3 has 16 residues. Germline-derived CDR1 and CDR2 are SGHRS and YFSETQ. The V end was cut by 0 bases, the J end by 6 bases, with 13 bases between.

This chain links TRBV5-1 with TRBJ1-4; no firm D call. This CDR3 is built from 16 residues. Germline loops: CDR1 SGHRS, CDR2 YFSETQ. With 5 bases removed from V and 0 bases from J, the gap between germline ends came to 14 bases. The DNA of the CDR3 is TGCGCCAGCAGTTACGGTTTGGGTCCAACTAATGAAAAACTGTTTTTT. This sequence encodes CASSYGLGPTNEKLFF.

The genes are TRBV11-2 and TRBJ1-1, with 10 nucleotides matching TRBD1. After removal of 4 bases from V and 3 bases from J, the junction contained 5 bases not matched to a gene. This CDR3 has 15 residues. Germline CDR1 reads SGHAT; CDR2 reads FQNNGV. CDR3 sequence: CASSWGGTGDTEAFF. The CDR3 DNA follows: TGTGCCAGCAGCTGGGGCGGGACAGGGGACACTGAAGCTTTCTTT. Variable domain in full (rest from reference TRBV11-2 and TRBJ1-1): EAGVAQSPRYKIIEKRQSVAFWCNPISGHATLYWYQQILGQGPKLLIQFQNNGVVDDSQLPKDRFSAERLKGVDSTLKIQPAKLEDSAVYLCASSWGGTGDTEAFFGQGTRLTVV.

The chain links TRBV4-3 to TRBJ2-2, with 8 bases that match TRBD1. CDR1 is LGHNA and CDR2 is YSLEER in the germline V gene. The trim removed 3 bases at V and 7 bases at J, leaving 4 bases unmatched. The CDR3 is 14 residues long. For the CDR3, the DNA is TGCGCCAGCAGCCAGGGACAGGTTAACGGGGAGCTGTTTTTT. Protein sequence: CASSQGQVNGELFF.

This clone occurred a few times. This chain connects TRBV6-4 to TRBJ1-2; D remains unclear. The CDR3 extends over 10 amino acids. Trimming removed 9 bases from V and 5 bases from J, with 7 bases in between. The germline V gene encodes CDR1 MRHNA and CDR2 SNTAGT. CDR3 DNA sequence: TGTGCCAGAGAGGATTATGGCTACACCTTC. Translation gives CAREDYGYTF.

V and J are TRBV7-9 and TRBJ1-2, with 7 bases lining up with TRBD1. V shed 1 base, J shed 2 bases, and the junction held 1 base outside the gene matches. Germline lookup yields CDR1 SEHNR and CDR2 FQNEAQ (reference sequence). CDR3 length: 14 amino acids. In DNA, the CDR3 is TGTGCCAGCAGCTTAGAGGGGGCAAACTATGGCTACACCTTC. Its protein is CASSLEGANYGYTF.

The chain recombines TRBV21-1 with TRBJ2-7; the D call TRBD1 from the table was never checked on the DNA. TRBV21-1 is labeled a pseudogene. The CDR3 is made up of 16 amino acids. This CDR3 is CASSILEGTGDHEQYF. The CDR3, as DNA: TGTGCCAGCAGCATCCTAGAAGGGACAGGGGACCACGAGCAGTACTTC.

The chain couples TRBV7-2 to TRBJ1-5; D is perhaps TRBD1 (6 bases). Trimming shortened V by 2 bases and J by 2 bases, and 16 bases separated the two germline ends. CDR3 length equals 17 residues. Per the germline V gene, CDR1 is SGHTA and CDR2 is FQGNSA. The CDR3 region has the DNA TGTGCCAGCAGCTTATTCGGAGAGGGGGGACGCAATCAGCCCCAGCATTTT. Translation: CASSLFGEGGRNQPQHF.

This chain links TRBV9 with TRBJ1-4; maybe TRBD1 (6 bases). The CDR3 loop spans 14 amino acids. In germline, CDR1 is SGDLS, CDR2 YYNGEE. With 7 bases removed from V and 0 bases from J, the gap between germline ends came to 10 bases. This CDR3 reads CASGRGPTNEKLFF. The DNA of the CDR3 is TGTGCCAGCGGCAGGGGACCAACTAATGAAAAACTGTTTTTT. Together with reference TRBV9 and TRBJ1-4, the CDR3 gives the full variable domain: DSGVTQTPKHLITATGQRVTLRCSPRSGDLSVYWYQQSLDQGLQFLIQYYNGEERAKGNILERFSAQQFPDLHSELNLSSLELGDSALYFCASGRGPTNEKLFFGSGTQLSVL.